The 18 T cell receptor beta chains below were found in one sample sequenced in a study of vaccination effects on CD4 cells after COVID-19. The antigens these receptors bind are not known. Upon completion of about ten days in culture, CD4+ T cells were isolated. Sequencing used immunoSEQ multiplex PCR; TCRdb keeps in-frame clones, though not all of them. Of some 49,000 clones listed, around 70% were seen once; the top ten hold approximately 8.6%. The sample here was CD4+ T cells from PBMCs cultured without peptide, taken before COVID-19 vaccination. Source of these receptors: a human donor who had a prior SARS-CoV-2 infection.

The chain has TRBV7-9 and TRBJ2-7; TRBD1 is a possible D gene (6 bases). Germline V lookup: CDR1 SEHNR, CDR2 FQNEAQ (reference sequence). This CDR3 is 12 amino acids long. V was cut by 5 bases and J by 6 bases, with 11 bases left in between. The CDR3 DNA follows: TGTGCCAGCAGCCACAGGGTTGCCGAGCAGTACTTC. It codes for CASSHRVAEQYF.

A remark on this clone: Compared with germline, one end of the junction differs, possibly owing to a read error. The V call is TRBV11-3, the J call TRBJ2-4; 9 bases are shared with TRBD1. Germline CDR1 reads SGHNT; CDR2 reads YENEEA. This CDR3 comprises 12 residues. This CDR3 is CASSRRGQGSVF. The CDR3 DNA reads TGTGCCAGCAGCCGGAGGGGACAGGGTTCCGTCTTC. Using reference TRBV11-3 and TRBJ2-4 for the parts outside the CDR3, the full variable domain is EAGVVQSPRYKIIEKKQPVAFWCNPISGHNTLYWYLQNLGQGPELLIRYENEEAVDDSQLPKDRFSAERLKGVDSTLKIQPAELGDSAVYLCASSRRGQGSVFGAGTRLSVL.

The V gene is TRBV9, the J gene TRBJ2-2, with TRBD2 matching over 13 bases. The CDR3 covers 19 residues. Germline-derived CDR1 and CDR2 are SGDLS and YYNGEE. J lost 3 bases, V lost 3 bases, and 11 bases had no gene match. Here the CDR3 reads CASSAQTSGRASYTGELFF. For the CDR3, the DNA is TGTGCCAGCAGCGCCCAAACTAGCGGGAGGGCTTCTTACACCGGGGAGCTGTTTTTT.

This chain uses TRBV5-4 with TRBJ2-7; 8 positions agree with TRBD2. The CDR3 has 15 amino acids. In germline, CDR1 is SGHNT, CDR2 YYREEE (reference sequence). J was trimmed by 2 bases and V by 0 bases; bases with no gene match: 4. The CDR3 is CASSLAGGGPYEQYF. CDR3 DNA sequence: TGTGCCAGCAGCTTGGCCGGCGGGGGGCCCTACGAGCAGTACTTC.

The chain combines TRBV5-4 with TRBJ1-2; no clear D. Trimming shortened V by 7 bases and J by 3 bases, and 13 bases separated the two germline ends. Germline V CDR1 and CDR2: SGHNT, YYREEE (reference sequence). This CDR3 spans 13 amino acids. The CDR3 region has the DNA TGTGCCAGCCGAACTATTGATGACTATGGCTACACCTTC. Its protein product is CASRTIDDYGYTF.

The V and J genes are TRBV7-9 and TRBJ2-3; TRBD1 or TRBD2 may be the D gene (5 bases each). The germline V gene has CDR1 SEHNR and CDR2 FQNEAQ (reference sequence). The CDR3 has 15 amino acids. V dropped 1 base and J dropped 4 bases, with 12 bases sitting between them. The DNA of the CDR3 is TGTGCCAGCAGCTTAGGGAGACGGGGCGCAGATACGCAGTATTTT. Protein: CASSLGRRGADTQYF.

The chain links TRBV6-2 or TRBV6-3 to TRBJ2-7; unclear D gene. Trimming stripped 2 bases from V and 2 bases from J, with 16 bases between. This CDR3 has 16 residues. Germline-derived CDR1 and CDR2 are MNHEY and SVGEGT. The CDR3: CASSYPRGGPTYEQYF. The CDR3 DNA reads as TGTGCCAGCAGTTACCCCCGTGGCGGACCCACCTACGAGCAGTACTTC.

V and J are TRBV5-4 and TRBJ2-5; 7 positions match TRBD2. This CDR3 has 15 residues. The germline CDR1 and CDR2 sequences are SGHNT and YYREEE (reference sequence). V gave up 0 bases and J gave up 5 bases; unmatched junction bases: 7. CDR3 coding DNA: TGTGCCAGCAGCTTGGTAGCGGGCCACCGGGAGACCCAGTACTTC. Encoded protein: CASSLVAGHRETQYF.

This chain connects TRBV18 to TRBJ1-2; TRBD1 agrees at 7 bases. The CDR3 extends over 13 amino acids. With 6 bases clipped from V and 3 bases from J, the junction kept 4 bases outside the gene matches. CDR1 is KGHSH and CDR2 is LQKENI in the germline V gene. CDR3 in amino acids: CASSIGQDYGYTF. The CDR3 bases are TGTGCCAGCTCTATTGGACAGGACTATGGCTACACCTTC. The variable domain in full, with the rest retrieved from reference TRBV18 and TRBJ1-2, is NAGVMQNPRHLVRRRGQEARLRCSPMKGHSHVYWYRQLPEEGLKFMVYLQKENIIDESGMPKERFSAEFPKEGPSILRIQQVVRGDSAAYFCASSIGQDYGYTFGSGTRLTVV.

This clone was recorded only once. Relative to the germline gene, one junction end is altered; a read error may explain this. The chain joins TRBV7-7 to TRBJ2-3; TRBD1 is a possible D gene (7 bases). Germline V lookup: CDR1 SSHAT, CDR2 FNYEAQ (reference sequence). There are 15 residues in the CDR3. The CDR3 is CASSLGGGVTDTQYF. The CDR3 nucleotides read TGTGCTAGCAGCTTAGGGGGCGGGGTTACAGATACGCAGTATTTT.

The CDR3 sequence is CASSRTRNKAGELFF. CDR3 in DNA: TGTGCCAGCAGCCGGACTAGAAATAAGGCCGGGGAGCTGTTTTTT. The chain is built from TRBV11-3 and TRBJ2-2, with 7 bases aligning to TRBD2. Germline V gives CDR1 SGHNT, CDR2 YENEEA. The CDR3 runs to 15 residues. V lost 5 bases, J lost 6 bases, and 9 bases stayed unmatched.

This rearrangement joins TRBV27 to TRBJ1-3; D perhaps matches TRBD1 (6 bases). Germline V gene data show CDR1 as MNHEY and CDR2 as SMNVEV (reference sequence). The CDR3 consists of 16 residues. Trimming stripped 5 bases from V and 3 bases from J, with 17 bases between. CDR3: CASSPHQQGRGNTIYF. CDR3 nucleotides: TGTGCCAGCAGTCCCCACCAACAGGGCCGTGGAAACACCATATATTTT.

Points on this clone: A read error may account for a junction end that differs from germline. The genes are TRBV7-7 and TRBJ1-5, with 7 bases matching TRBD1. Germline V gene data show CDR1 as SSHAT and CDR2 as FNYEAQ (reference sequence). The length of the CDR3 is 16 residues. CDR3 amino acids: CASSLGDRARRQPQHF. CDR3 nucleotides: TGTGCTAGCAGCCTAGGAGACAGGGCTCGCCGACAGCCCCAGCATTTT.

This clone has just a few counts. The V and J genes are TRBV11-3 and TRBJ1-3, with TRBD1 as a possible D gene (5 bases). CDR3 length equals 13 residues. V lost 5 bases and J lost 7, with 12 bases in between. Looked up from germline, CDR1 is SGHNT and CDR2 is YENEEA. Here the CDR3 reads CASSRQFRNTIYF. In DNA, the CDR3 is TGTGCCAGCAGCCGACAGTTCAGGAACACCATATATTTT.

This clone has a handful of counts. V usage is TRBV3-1 (or the pseudogene TRBV3-2) and J usage is TRBJ2-1; 7 bases are shared with TRBD2. Germline V gives CDR1 LGHDT, CDR2 YNNKEL (reference sequence). V shed 0 bases, J shed 5 bases, and the junction held 16 bases outside the gene matches. This CDR3 is 19 amino acids long. The CDR3 sequence is CASSQDLLVGRAGDNEQFF. In nucleotides, the CDR3 is TGTGCCAGCAGCCAAGATCTTTTGGTTGGTCGGGCGGGGGACAATGAGCAGTTCTTC.

J is TRBJ2-7 and V is TRBV5-1; D uncertain. V dropped 0 bases and J dropped 2 bases, with 12 bases sitting between them. CDR3 length: 15 residues. Germline V gene sequence: CDR1 SGHRS, CDR2 YFSETQ. The CDR3 region has the DNA TGCGCCAGCAGCTTGGGGGATGGGTGGACCTACGAGCAGTACTTC. This translates into CASSLGDGWTYEQYF.

This clone was found once. The chain couples TRBV15 to TRBJ2-7; D possibly uses TRBD1 or TRBD2 (6 bases each). Per the germline V gene, CDR1 is LNHNV and CDR2 is YYDKDF (reference sequence). The CDR3 length is 16 residues. Trimming shortened V by 1 base and J by 1 base, and 14 bases separated the two germline ends. The CDR3 spells CATSRGGGLASYEQYF. DNA for the CDR3: TGTGCCACCAGCAGAGGAGGGGGGCTAGCGTCCTACGAGCAGTACTTC.

This clone appeared a single time. The chain uses TRBV7-9 and TRBJ1-1; D possibly corresponds to TRBD1 (6 bases). Per the germline V gene, CDR1 is SEHNR and CDR2 is FQNEAQ (reference sequence). This CDR3 is 15 amino acids long. The ends were cut back, 2 bases at V and 5 bases at J, with 15 bases in the middle. CDR3 DNA: TGTGCCAGCAGCTTAAGGGGGTCCCCCGAGACTGAAGCTTTCTTT. It yields the protein CASSLRGSPETEAFF. Drawing the rest from reference TRBV7-9 and TRBJ1-1, the complete variable domain is DTGVSQNPRHKITKRGQNVTFRCDPISEHNRLYWYRQTLGQGPEFLTYFQNEAQLEKSRLLSDRFSAERPKGSFSTLEIQRTEQGDSAMYLCASSLRGSPETEAFFGQGTRLTVV.